The TCR beta chain under discussion was sequenced for a study of read filtering for tumor transcriptome and immune sequencing. Study at large: The cohort had 17 to 20 men and approximately 14 women aged roughly 47 to 80, mean around 63 years. Revised staging placed eight or nine patients in R-ISS I, about 16 in II, more than five in III. Study-level findings and limits: IR-seq captured clonotypes deeper and more reliably than RNA-seq.

Sampling of bone marrow took place during active disease in every patient. The CDR3 loop spans 13 amino acids. This library used roughly 400 ng RNA and molecular barcoded adaptors spanning alpha/delta and beta/gamma chains. TCRdb analysed the reads with MiXCR anew, one entry per CDR3 protein. The sample has around 65,000 distinct CDR3 sequences; roughly a fifth are singletons. This clonotype was detected many times. Its antigen is not known. The sequencing sample was made of a population of CD138-negative cells sorted from bone marrow. This sequence was found in a donor at least 40 years old with multiple myeloma. The chain carries TRBV21-1 and TRBJ1-1; TRBD1, the table's D call, lacks a check against the DNA. TRBV21-1 constitutes a pseudogene. CDR3 nucleotide sequence: TGTGCCAGCAGCGGCCGGACATCCGATGAAGCTTTCTTT. Translated, it gives CASSGRTSDEAFF.